The 22 T cell receptor beta chains presented below share a single source sample, sequenced in a study of shared clonotypes between healthy human individuals. Produced via immunoSEQ multiplex PCR; TCRdb's table is partial and in-frame only. Of approximately 470,000 clones listed, 81% were seen once; the top ten hold 10% to 15%. The material sequenced was PBMCs. The receptors were gathered from a woman in her thirties or forties in good health. Some clones in this sample may be carry-over from other donors' samples.

Concerning this clone: The same CDR3 is also encoded by other DNA sequences in this sample. V and J are TRBV28 and TRBJ1-2; perhaps TRBD1 as D (5 bases). Germline values: CDR1 MDHEN, CDR2 SYDVKM. Trimming shortened V by 2 bases and J by 4 bases, and 5 bases separated the two germline ends. This CDR3 contains 12 residues. The CDR3 is CASSLGGYGYTF. The CDR3 coding sequence is TGTGCCAGCAGTTTAGGGGGCTATGGCTACACCTTC.

The J gene is TRBJ2-7, the V gene TRBV29-1, with TRBD1 matching over 10 bases. The CDR3 extends over 14 amino acids. The germline CDR1 and CDR2 sequences are SQVTM and ANQGSEA. V gave up 6 bases and J gave up 4 bases; unmatched junction bases: 9. CDR3 coding DNA: TGCAGCGTGGGACGGGACAGGGGATTATACGAGCAGTACTTC. Encoded protein: CSVGRDRGLYEQYF.

V gene TRBV29-1 combines with J gene TRBJ2-5; 9 bases line up with TRBD2. J lost 5 bases, V lost 6 bases, and 13 bases had no gene match. This CDR3 region has 15 residues. From germline, CDR1 is SQVTM and CDR2 ANQGSEA. The CDR3 loop is CSVKSGTSPGETQYF. The DNA of the CDR3 is TGCAGCGTAAAATCCGGGACTAGCCCTGGCGAGACCCAGTACTTC.

The rearrangement joins TRBV21-1 to TRBJ2-7. TRBV21-1 constitutes a pseudogene. The CDR3 covers 16 residues. The CDR3: CASSKSFGRRSYEQYF. CDR3 in DNA: TGTGCCAGCAGCAAAAGTTTCGGACGCCGCTCCTACGAGCAGTACTTC.

This clone showed up just a few times. The genes are TRBV6-5 and TRBJ2-1; perhaps TRBD2 as D (6 bases). V was cut by 6 bases and J by 0 bases, with 12 bases left in between. Germline lookup yields CDR1 MNHEY and CDR2 SVGAGI. This CDR3 comprises 15 residues. The CDR3 spells CASSSLATSYNEQFF. Written as DNA, the CDR3 is TGTGCCAGCAGCTCACTAGCTACCTCCTACAATGAGCAGTTCTTC.

On this clone: Since a much larger clone is just one base distant, this may be a read error. This sample includes further DNA sequences coding for the same CDR3. This chain connects TRBV5-4 to TRBJ1-5; possibly TRBD1 for D (5 bases). Germline V gives CDR1 SGHNT, CDR2 YYREEE (reference sequence). V was pared by 4 bases and J by 6 bases, with 14 bases between. The CDR3 is made up of 14 amino acids. In nucleotides, the CDR3 is TGTGCCAGCAGCCCCGGGGGTGGCGGTCAGCCCCAGCATTTT. This sequence encodes CASSPGGGGQPQHF.

The DNA for the CDR3 is TGTGCCAGCACCCGAGGACAGACAAAAAACATTCAGTACTTC. Its protein product is CASTRGQTKNIQYF. This chain links TRBV11-2 with TRBJ2-4; D is perhaps TRBD1 (6 bases). The length of the CDR3 is 14 residues. Trimming pared 7 bases from V and 4 bases from J, leaving 14 bases between. CDR1 is SGHAT and CDR2 is FQNNGV in the germline V gene.

The gene calls are TRBV6-1 and TRBJ2-1; D might be TRBD2 (5 bases). Germline loops: CDR1 MNHNS, CDR2 SASEGT. The CDR3 consists of 10 residues. V gave up 11 bases and J gave up 10 bases, with 12 bases separating them. The CDR3 protein is CAAGPIEQFF. CDR3 sequence (DNA): TGTGCCGCGGGCCCCATCGAGCAGTTCTTC.

The J gene is TRBJ1-4, the V gene TRBV5-1; 8 bases line up with TRBD1. Germline V lookup: CDR1 SGHRS, CDR2 YFSETQ. This CDR3 is built from 16 residues. Germline trimming cut 1 base from V and 8 bases from J; bases unmatched to any gene: 10. CDR3: CASSLNERTGQEKLFF. The CDR3 coding sequence is TGCGCCAGCAGCTTGAATGAAAGGACAGGGCAGGAAAAACTGTTTTTT.

This clone was seen once. A much larger clone is a single base away; this may be a read error. This chain joins TRBV19 and TRBJ1-5; 7 nucleotides line up with TRBD1. There are 16 residues in the CDR3. Germline CDR1 and CDR2: LNHDA and SQIVND (reference sequence). The CDR3: CDSSARRGDRNQPQHF. Here the CDR3 DNA reads TGTGACAGTTCGGCGCGTCGCGGGGACAGAAATCAGCCCCAGCATTTT. Full variable domain (outside the CDR3, taken from reference TRBV19 and TRBJ1-5): DGGITQSPKYLFRKEGQNVTLSCEQNLNHDAMYWYRQDPGQGLRLIYYSQIVNDFQKGDIAEGYSVSREKKESFPLTVTSAQKNPTAFYLCDSSARRGDRNQPQHFGDGTRLSIL.

Remarks on this clone: One junction end does not reproduce the germline sequence, and a read error may be involved. The CDR3 region is CASSYPHGGSYDEHFF. The CDR3 DNA follows: TGTGCCAGCAGTTACCCTCACGGAGGTTCCTACGATGAGCATTTCTTC. This chain links TRBV28 with TRBJ2-1, with D possibly matching TRBD2 (5 bases). The germline CDR1 and CDR2 sequences are MDHEN and SYDVKM. There are 16 residues in the CDR3.

The gene calls are TRBV11-2 and TRBJ2-1, with 7 bases matching TRBD1. The germline gives CDR1 SGHAT, CDR2 FQNNGV. The CDR3 extends over 15 amino acids. Trimming removed 5 bases from V and 6 bases from J; junction bases left unmatched: 10. CDR3 coding DNA: TGTGCCAGCAGCCCCGACAGGGTGAGGGGCAATGAGCAGTTCTTC. This sequence encodes CASSPDRVRGNEQFF.

This chain links TRBV7-9 with TRBJ2-3, with TRBD2 matching 8 bases. The J segment lost 3 bases and the V segment lost 4 bases, leaving 6 bases of the junction unmatched. The germline gives CDR1 SEHNR, CDR2 FQNEAQ (reference sequence). CDR3 length equals 15 residues. The CDR3, as DNA: TGTGCCAGCAGCTCCAGAGCGGGGGCGACAGATACGCAGTATTTT. This codes for CASSSRAGATDTQYF.

V and J are TRBV16 and TRBJ1-4; perhaps TRBD1 as D (6 bases). V gave up 4 bases and J gave up 8 bases, with 14 bases separating them. The V gene's germline CDR1 is KGHSY and CDR2 FQNENV. This CDR3 comprises 14 residues. The CDR3 loop is CASSPPGQGEKLFF. DNA of the CDR3: TGTGCCAGCAGCCCCCCGGGACAAGGGGAAAAACTGTTTTTT.

The genes are TRBV28 and TRBJ2-5; unclear D gene. This CDR3 is 14 amino acids long. V was trimmed by 4 bases and J by 3 bases, leaving 12 bases between them. Germline V gives CDR1 MDHEN, CDR2 SYDVKM. In nucleotides, the CDR3 is TGTGCCAGCAGTTCAGTAACTTTCAAAGAGACCCAGTACTTC. Its translation: CASSSVTFKETQYF.

A note on this clone: A far larger clone is just one base off, so this is likely a read error. The CDR3: CAWSVRREGFYERYF. The CDR3 DNA follows: TGTGCCTGGAGTGTACGGCGGGAGGGCTTCTACGAGCGGTACTTC. The chain has TRBV30 and TRBJ2-7, with TRBD2 matching 9 bases. This CDR3 spans 15 amino acids. The germline CDR1 and CDR2 sequences are GTSNPN and SVGIG (reference sequence).

This chain connects TRBV11-2 to TRBJ2-5, with D possibly being TRBD1 (5 bases). The V gene's germline CDR1 is SGHAT and CDR2 FQNNGV. The CDR3 runs 15 residues. Trimming removed 0 bases from V and 10 bases from J, with 18 bases in between. The CDR3 protein is CASSLEPREGVLQYF. The DNA of the CDR3 is TGTGCCAGCAGCTTAGAACCCAGGGAAGGGGTGCTCCAGTACTTC.

This clone was seen just once. This same CDR3 is encoded by further DNA sequences in the sample. J is TRBJ1-1 and V is TRBV18; 10 bases map to TRBD1. Germline assignment: CDR1 KGHSH and CDR2 LQKENI. The CDR3 is made up of 14 amino acids. Trimming cost V 3 bases and J 5 bases; bases outside gene matches: 3. The CDR3 DNA is TGTGCCAGCTCACCGGGACAGGGGATTACTGAAGCTTTCTTT. This encodes CASSPGQGITEAFF.

The V call is TRBV7-8, the J call TRBJ1-1; D gene unclear. The CDR3 runs 15 residues. The germline V gene has CDR1 SGHVS and CDR2 FQNEAQ. V was trimmed by 5 bases and J by 0 bases, leaving 13 bases between them. In DNA form, the CDR3 reads TGTGCCAGCAGCCCCCCCAGTCAGGTGAACACTGAAGCTTTCTTT. Translating it yields CASSPPSQVNTEAFF.

V gene TRBV27 combines with J gene TRBJ2-7; no definite D call. Per the germline V gene, CDR1 is MNHEY and CDR2 is SMNVEV (reference sequence). V was clipped by 2 bases and J by 3 bases, with 5 bases between them. This CDR3 has 12 amino acids. The chain's CDR3 is CASSLNGYEQYF. The CDR3 nucleotides read TGTGCCAGCAGTTTAAACGGCTACGAGCAGTACTTC.

The chain carries TRBV5-4 and TRBJ2-3; the D is unclear. CDR1 and CDR2 from the germline V gene are SGHNT and YYREEE (reference sequence). CDR3 length equals 16 residues. V lost 4 bases and J lost 5, with 20 bases in between. The CDR3 sequence: CASSTREYAKIDTQYF. DNA for the CDR3: TGTGCCAGCAGCACAAGGGAATACGCAAAGATAGATACGCAGTATTTT.

In regard to this clone: This likely reflects a read error, since a far larger clone is one base away. CDR3 DNA: TGTGCCAGCAGCTTAGACTCAGGGCAAGAGACCAAGTACTTC. It specifies CASSLDSGQETKYF. The chain has TRBV11-3 and TRBJ2-5; weak D call: TRBD1 (5 bases). The CDR3 runs 14 residues. Germline V CDR1 and CDR2: SGHNT, YENEEA.